The 9 T cell receptor beta chains listed next were all sequenced from one sample in a study of blood T cell repertoires in COVID-19. Here immunoSEQ multiplex PCR was the method, and the copy in TCRdb shows in-frame clones only, minus some. The repertoire holds 250,000 to 300,000 clones, with roughly nine tenths as singletons. The sequenced sample consisted of peripheral blood. Receptors originate from a woman in her 30s with COVID-19, enrolled during active disease.

This chain uses TRBV19 with TRBJ1-1; maybe TRBD1 (6 bases). This CDR3 has 13 amino acids. Germline CDR1 LNHDA, CDR2 SQIVND (reference sequence). Trimming removed 3 bases from V and 10 bases from J, with 15 bases in between. CDR3 protein: CASSIPHAGAAFF. The CDR3 DNA sequence: TGTGCCAGTAGTATTCCCCATGCGGGGGCAGCTTTCTTT.

The gene calls are TRBV19 and TRBJ1-4; D uncertain. The germline V and J ends were trimmed by 3 bases and 3 bases, with 11 bases remaining between them. The CDR3 sequence is 15 residues long. Germline lookup yields CDR1 LNHDA and CDR2 SQIVND (reference sequence). The CDR3 here is CASSISARANEKLFF. The CDR3 nucleotides are TGTGCCAGTAGTATTAGCGCGAGGGCTAATGAAAAACTGTTTTTT.

This clone appeared a few times. This chain connects TRBV6-5 to TRBJ2-1; 10 bases line up with TRBD2. Germline V gives CDR1 MNHEY, CDR2 SVGAGI. Trimming cost V 2 bases and J 8 bases; bases outside gene matches: 3. The length of the CDR3 is 14 residues. The DNA of the CDR3 is TGTGCCAGCAGTTACCTAGCGGGAGTTCATGAGCAGTTCTTC. It specifies CASSYLAGVHEQFF.

This clone was recorded a few times. The V gene is TRBV7-2, the J gene TRBJ1-5; D is undetermined. V dropped 5 bases and J dropped 3 bases, with 20 bases sitting between them. The length of the CDR3 is 17 residues. CDR1 and CDR2 (germline): SGHTA, FQGNSA. The CDR3 DNA reads TGTGCCAGCAGCCCCAGATCCGGGTCAAGTGTCAATCAGCCCCAGCATTTT. This sequence encodes CASSPRSGSSVNQPQHF.

This chain joins TRBV10-2 and TRBJ1-2; TRBD1 aligns across 10 bases. Trimming cost V 6 bases and J 8 bases; bases outside gene matches: 6. The CDR3 runs to 13 residues. The V gene's germline CDR1 is WSHSY and CDR2 SAAADI. CDR3 sequence: CASRGTGVFGYTF. The CDR3 DNA follows: TGCGCCAGCAGGGGGACAGGGGTCTTCGGCTACACCTTC.

In DNA, the CDR3 is TGTGCCAGCTCGGGACAGGGTGTTGCAACTAATGAAAAACTGTTTTTT. It codes for CASSGQGVATNEKLFF. The V and J genes are TRBV18 and TRBJ1-4, with TRBD1 identical over 9 bases. Germline CDR1 KGHSH, CDR2 LQKENI. The CDR3 has 16 residues. The V segment lost 6 bases and the J segment 0 bases; nucleotides outside the gene matches: 5.

The chain carries TRBV7-6 and TRBJ2-5, with 10 bases matching TRBD2. V lost 4 bases to trimming and J lost 1 base; unmatched junction nucleotides: 12. This CDR3 spans 18 amino acids. CDR1 is SGHVS, CDR2 FNYEAQ, per germline. CDR3 coding DNA: TGTGCCAGCAGCTCGGGCCAGGGACTAGCGATTCTCCAAGAGACCCAGTACTTC. It translates to CASSSGQGLAILQETQYF.

The chain combines TRBV11-2 with TRBJ2-1; TRBD1 agrees at 7 bases. V was pared by 5 bases and J by 3 bases, with 10 bases of the junction left unmatched. Germline V gene data show CDR1 as SGHAT and CDR2 as FQNNGV. This CDR3 comprises 16 residues. CDR3 in amino acids: CASSAQQGLSYNEQFF. CDR3 DNA: TGTGCCAGCAGCGCACAACAGGGGTTGAGCTACAATGAGCAGTTCTTC.

This clone was recorded only once. V usage is TRBV6-1 and J usage is TRBJ1-1, with unresolved D. The CDR3 is 13 amino acids. From germline, CDR1 is MNHNS and CDR2 SASEGT. V lost 2 bases, J lost 3 bases, and 7 bases lay in between. The CDR3 sequence is CASSETLDTEAFF. As DNA, the CDR3 is TGTGCCAGCAGTGAAACTTTGGACACTGAAGCTTTCTTT.